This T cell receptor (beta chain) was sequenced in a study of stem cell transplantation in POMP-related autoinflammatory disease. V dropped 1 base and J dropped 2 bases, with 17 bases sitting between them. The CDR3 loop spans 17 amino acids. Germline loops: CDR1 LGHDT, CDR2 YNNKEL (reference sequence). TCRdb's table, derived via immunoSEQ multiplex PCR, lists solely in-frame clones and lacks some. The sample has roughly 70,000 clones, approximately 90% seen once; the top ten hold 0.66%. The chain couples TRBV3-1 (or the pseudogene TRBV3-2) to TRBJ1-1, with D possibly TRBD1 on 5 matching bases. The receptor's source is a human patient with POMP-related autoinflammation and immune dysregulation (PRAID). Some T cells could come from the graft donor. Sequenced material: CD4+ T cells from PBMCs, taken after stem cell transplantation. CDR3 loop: CASSQVKGLGPNTEAFF. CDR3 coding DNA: TGTGCCAGCAGCCAAGTAAAGGGACTAGGACCTAACACTGAAGCTTTCTTT.